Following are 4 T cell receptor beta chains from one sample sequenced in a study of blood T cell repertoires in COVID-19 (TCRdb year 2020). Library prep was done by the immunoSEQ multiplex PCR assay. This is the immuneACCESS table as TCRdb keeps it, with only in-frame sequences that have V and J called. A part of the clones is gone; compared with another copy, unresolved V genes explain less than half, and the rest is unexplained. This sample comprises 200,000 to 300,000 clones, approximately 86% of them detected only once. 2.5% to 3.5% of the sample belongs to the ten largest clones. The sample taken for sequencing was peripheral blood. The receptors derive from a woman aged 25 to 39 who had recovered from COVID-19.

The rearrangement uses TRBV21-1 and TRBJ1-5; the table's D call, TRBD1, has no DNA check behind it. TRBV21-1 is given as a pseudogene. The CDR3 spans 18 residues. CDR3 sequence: CATHFLCSGTEINQPQHF. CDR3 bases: TGTGCCACACACTTCCTGTGTAGTGGGACAGAAATAAATCAGCCCCAGCATTTT.

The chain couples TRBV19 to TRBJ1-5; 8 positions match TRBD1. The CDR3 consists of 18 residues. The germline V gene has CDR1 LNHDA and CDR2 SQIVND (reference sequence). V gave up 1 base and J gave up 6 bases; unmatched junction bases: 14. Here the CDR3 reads CASSIVSPGTGGSQPQHF. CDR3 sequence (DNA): TGTGCCAGTAGTATAGTATCTCCGGGGACAGGAGGGAGTCAGCCCCAGCATTTT.

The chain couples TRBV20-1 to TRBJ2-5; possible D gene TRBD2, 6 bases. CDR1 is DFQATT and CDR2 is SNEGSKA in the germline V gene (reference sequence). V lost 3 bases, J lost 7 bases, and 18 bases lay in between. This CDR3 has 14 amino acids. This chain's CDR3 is CSASPNLGEVTQYF. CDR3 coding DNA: TGCAGTGCTAGTCCCAACTTGGGGGAGGTGACCCAGTACTTC.

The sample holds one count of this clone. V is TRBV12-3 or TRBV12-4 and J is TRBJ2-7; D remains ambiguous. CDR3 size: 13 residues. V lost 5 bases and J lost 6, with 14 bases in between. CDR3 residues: CASSLSTPSEQYF. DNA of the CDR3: TGTGCCAGCAGTCTATCGACACCCTCCGAGCAGTACTTC.